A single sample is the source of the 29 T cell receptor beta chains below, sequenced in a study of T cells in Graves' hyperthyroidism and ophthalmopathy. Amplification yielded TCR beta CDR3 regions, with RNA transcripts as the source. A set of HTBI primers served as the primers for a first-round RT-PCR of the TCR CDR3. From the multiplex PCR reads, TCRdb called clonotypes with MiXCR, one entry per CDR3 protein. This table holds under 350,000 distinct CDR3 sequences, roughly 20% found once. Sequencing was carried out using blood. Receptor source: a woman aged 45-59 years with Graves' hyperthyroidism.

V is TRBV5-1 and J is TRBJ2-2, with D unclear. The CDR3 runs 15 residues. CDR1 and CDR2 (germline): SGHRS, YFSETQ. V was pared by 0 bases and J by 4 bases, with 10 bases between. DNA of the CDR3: TGCGCCAGCAGCTTGGGGAACCCTGGCACCGGGGAGCTGTTTTTT. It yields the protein CASSLGNPGTGELFF. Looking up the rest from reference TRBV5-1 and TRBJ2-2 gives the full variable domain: KAGVTQTPRYLIKTRGQQVTLSCSPISGHRSVSWYQQTPGQGLQFLFEYFSETQRNKGNFPGRFSGRQFSNSRSEMNVSTLELGDSALYLCASSLGNPGTGELFFGEGSRLTVL.

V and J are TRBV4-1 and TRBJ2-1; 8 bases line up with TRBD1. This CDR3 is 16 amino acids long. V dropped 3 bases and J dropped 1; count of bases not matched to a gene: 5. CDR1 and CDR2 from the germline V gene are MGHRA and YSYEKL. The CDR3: CASSHPGGESYNEQFF. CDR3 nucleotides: TGCGCCAGCAGCCACCCAGGGGGCGAATCCTACAATGAGCAGTTCTTC.

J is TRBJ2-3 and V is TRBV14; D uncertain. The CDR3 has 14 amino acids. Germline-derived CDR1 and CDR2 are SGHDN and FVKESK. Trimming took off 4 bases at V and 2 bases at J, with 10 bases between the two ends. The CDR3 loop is CASSLRPLTDTQYF. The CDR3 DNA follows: TGTGCCAGCAGCCTCAGGCCCCTCACAGATACGCAGTATTTT.

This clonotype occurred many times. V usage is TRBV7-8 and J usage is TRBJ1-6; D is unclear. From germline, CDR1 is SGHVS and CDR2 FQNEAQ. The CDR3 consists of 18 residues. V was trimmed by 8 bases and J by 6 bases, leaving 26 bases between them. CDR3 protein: CASSRPRGSSRGNSPLHF. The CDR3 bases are TGTGCCAGCTCGCGGCCCCGAGGGAGCAGTCGGGGTAATTCACCCCTCCACTTT.

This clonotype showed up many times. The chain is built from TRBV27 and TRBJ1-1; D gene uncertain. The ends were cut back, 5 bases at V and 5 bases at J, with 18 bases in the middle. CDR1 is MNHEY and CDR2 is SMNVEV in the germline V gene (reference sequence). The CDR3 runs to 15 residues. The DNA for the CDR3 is TGTGCCAGCAGTCCCTTGTCGGTTAGGTGGACTGAAGCTTTCTTT. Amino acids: CASSPLSVRWTEAFF.

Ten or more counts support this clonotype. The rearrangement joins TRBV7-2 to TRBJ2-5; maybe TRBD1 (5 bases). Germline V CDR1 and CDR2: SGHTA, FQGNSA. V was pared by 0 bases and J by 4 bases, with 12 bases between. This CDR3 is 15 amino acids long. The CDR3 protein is CASSLADRTRETQYF. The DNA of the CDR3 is TGTGCCAGCAGCTTAGCCGACCGGACAAGAGAGACCCAGTACTTC.

Here the CDR3 reads CASSRRETLAKNIQYF. CDR3 sequence (DNA): TGTGCCAGCAGCCGTCGTGAAACCCTAGCCAAAAACATTCAGTACTTC. The chain carries TRBV28 and TRBJ2-4, with D unresolved. CDR3 length: 16 amino acids. Germline V lookup: CDR1 MDHEN, CDR2 SYDVKM. Between the trimmed V and J ends, which lost 6 bases and 0 bases, there was a span of 15 bases.

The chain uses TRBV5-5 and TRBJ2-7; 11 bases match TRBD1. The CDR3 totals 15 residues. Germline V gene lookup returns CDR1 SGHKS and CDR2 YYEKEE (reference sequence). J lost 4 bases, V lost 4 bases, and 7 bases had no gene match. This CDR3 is CASSQQDRGPYEQYV. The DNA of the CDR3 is TGTGCCAGCAGCCAACAGGACAGGGGGCCTTACGAGCAGTACGTC.

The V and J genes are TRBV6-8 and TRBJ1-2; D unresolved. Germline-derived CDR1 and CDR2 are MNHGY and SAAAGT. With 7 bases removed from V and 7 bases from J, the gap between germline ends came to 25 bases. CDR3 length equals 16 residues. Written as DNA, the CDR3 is TGTGCCAGCACCGAAAGACCGCTTTTGAGGGCTCTTGGCTACACCTTC. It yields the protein CASTERPLLRALGYTF.

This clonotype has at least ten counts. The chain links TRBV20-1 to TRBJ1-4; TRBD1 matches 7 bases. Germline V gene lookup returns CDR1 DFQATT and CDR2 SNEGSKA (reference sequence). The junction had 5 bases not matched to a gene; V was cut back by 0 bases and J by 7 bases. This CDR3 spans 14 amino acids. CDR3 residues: CSARDRQGVEKLFF. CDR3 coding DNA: TGCAGTGCTAGAGACCGGCAGGGGGTTGAAAAACTGTTTTTT.

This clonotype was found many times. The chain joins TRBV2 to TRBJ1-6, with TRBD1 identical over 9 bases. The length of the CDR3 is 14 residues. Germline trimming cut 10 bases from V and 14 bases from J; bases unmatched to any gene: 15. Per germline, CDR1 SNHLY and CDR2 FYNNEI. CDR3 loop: CATKRDRDLVALHF. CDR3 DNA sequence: TGTGCCACTAAACGGGACAGGGACCTGGTGGCCCTCCACTTT.

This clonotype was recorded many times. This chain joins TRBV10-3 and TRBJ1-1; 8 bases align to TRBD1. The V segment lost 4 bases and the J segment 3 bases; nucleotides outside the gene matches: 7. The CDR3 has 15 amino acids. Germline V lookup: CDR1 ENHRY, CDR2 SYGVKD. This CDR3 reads CAISGTAQGDTEAFF. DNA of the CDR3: TGTGCCATCAGTGGAACGGCACAGGGGGACACTGAAGCTTTCTTT.

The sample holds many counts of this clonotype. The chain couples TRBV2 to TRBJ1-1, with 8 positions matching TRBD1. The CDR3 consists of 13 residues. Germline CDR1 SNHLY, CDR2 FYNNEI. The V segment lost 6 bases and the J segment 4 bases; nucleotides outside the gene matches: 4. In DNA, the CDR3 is TGTGCCAGCAGCCTGGGACAGGTCACTGAAGCTTTCTTT. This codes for CASSLGQVTEAFF. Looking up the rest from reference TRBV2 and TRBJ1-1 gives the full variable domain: EPEVTQTPSHQVTQMGQEVILRCVPISNHLYFYWYRQILGQKVEFLVSFYNNEISEKSEIFDDQFSVERPDGSNFTLKIRSTKLEDSAMYFCASSLGQVTEAFFGQGTRLTVV.

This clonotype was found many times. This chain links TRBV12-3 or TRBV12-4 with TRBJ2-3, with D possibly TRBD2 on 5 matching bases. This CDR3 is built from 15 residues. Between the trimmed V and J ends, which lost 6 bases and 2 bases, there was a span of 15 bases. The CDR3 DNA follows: TGTGCCAGCAGGGACTCTTCTGGGTACACAGATACGCAGTATTTT. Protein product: CASRDSSGYTDTQYF.

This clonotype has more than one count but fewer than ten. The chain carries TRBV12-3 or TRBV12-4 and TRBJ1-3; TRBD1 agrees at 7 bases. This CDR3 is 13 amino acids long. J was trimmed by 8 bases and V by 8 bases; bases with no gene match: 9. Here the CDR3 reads CASRRLQGYTIYF. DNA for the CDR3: TGTGCCAGCCGCCGGCTACAGGGGTACACCATATATTTT.

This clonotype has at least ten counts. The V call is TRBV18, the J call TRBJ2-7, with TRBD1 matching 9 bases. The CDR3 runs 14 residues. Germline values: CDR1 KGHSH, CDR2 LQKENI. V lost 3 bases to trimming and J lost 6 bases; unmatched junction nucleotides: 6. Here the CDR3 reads CASSPTGGSSEQYV. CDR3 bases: TGTGCCAGCTCACCGACAGGGGGTTCATCCGAGCAGTACGTC.

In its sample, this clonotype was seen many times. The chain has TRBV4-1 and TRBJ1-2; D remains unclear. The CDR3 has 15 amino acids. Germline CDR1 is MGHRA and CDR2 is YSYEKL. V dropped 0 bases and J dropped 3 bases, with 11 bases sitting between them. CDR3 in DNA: TGCGCCAGCAGCCAAGATGTTGAGGATCACTATGGCTACACCTTC. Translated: CASSQDVEDHYGYTF.

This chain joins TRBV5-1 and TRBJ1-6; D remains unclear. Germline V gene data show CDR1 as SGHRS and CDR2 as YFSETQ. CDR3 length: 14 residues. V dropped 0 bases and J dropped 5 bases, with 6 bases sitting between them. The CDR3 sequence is CASSLGSDNSPLHF. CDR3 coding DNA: TGCGCCAGCAGCTTGGGGAGTGATAATTCACCCCTCCACTTT.

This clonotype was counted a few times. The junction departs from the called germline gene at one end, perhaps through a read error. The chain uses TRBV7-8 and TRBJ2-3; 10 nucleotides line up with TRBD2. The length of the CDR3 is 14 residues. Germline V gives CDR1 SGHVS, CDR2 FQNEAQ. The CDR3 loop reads CTSRFQREGDTQYF. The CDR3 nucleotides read TGTACCAGCAGATTCCAGCGGGAGGGGGATACGCAGTATTTT.

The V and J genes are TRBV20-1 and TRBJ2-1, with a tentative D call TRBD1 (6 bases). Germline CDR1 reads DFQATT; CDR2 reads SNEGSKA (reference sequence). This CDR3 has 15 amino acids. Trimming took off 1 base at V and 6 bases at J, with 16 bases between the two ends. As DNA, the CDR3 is TGCAGTGCTAGAGCCCCACAGGGCCTTATCAATGAGCAGTTCTTC. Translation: CSARAPQGLINEQFF.

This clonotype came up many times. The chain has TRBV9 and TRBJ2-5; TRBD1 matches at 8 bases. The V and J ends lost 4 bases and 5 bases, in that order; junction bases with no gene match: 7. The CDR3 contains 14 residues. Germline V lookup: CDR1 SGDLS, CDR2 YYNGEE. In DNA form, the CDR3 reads TGTGCCAGCAGCATGACAGGGGATTGGGAGACCCAGTACTTC. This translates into CASSMTGDWETQYF.

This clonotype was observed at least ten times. The CDR3 nucleotides are TGCAGTGCTAGAGAACAGGGGGAGCATCAGCCCCAGCATTTT. Its translation is CSAREQGEHQPQHF. The chain is built from TRBV20-1 and TRBJ1-5; 8 bases map to TRBD1. In germline, CDR1 is DFQATT, CDR2 SNEGSKA (reference sequence). The CDR3 totals 14 residues. Trimming removed 0 bases from V and 5 bases from J; junction bases left unmatched: 3.

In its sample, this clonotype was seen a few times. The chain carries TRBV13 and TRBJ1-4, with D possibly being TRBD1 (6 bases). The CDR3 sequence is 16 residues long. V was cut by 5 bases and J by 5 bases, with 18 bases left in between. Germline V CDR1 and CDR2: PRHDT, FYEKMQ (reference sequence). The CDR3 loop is CASSDMKRGANEKLFF. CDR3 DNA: TGTGCCAGCAGCGATATGAAACGGGGGGCGAATGAAAAACTGTTTTTT.

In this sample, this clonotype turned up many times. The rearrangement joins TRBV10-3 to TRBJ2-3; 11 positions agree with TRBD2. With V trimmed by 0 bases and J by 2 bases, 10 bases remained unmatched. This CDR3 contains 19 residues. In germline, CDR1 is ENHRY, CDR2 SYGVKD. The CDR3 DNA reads TGTGCCATCAGTGAGTCGAGTCTAGCGGGAGGTCGGAACACAGATACGCAGTATTTT. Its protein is CAISESSLAGGRNTDTQYF.

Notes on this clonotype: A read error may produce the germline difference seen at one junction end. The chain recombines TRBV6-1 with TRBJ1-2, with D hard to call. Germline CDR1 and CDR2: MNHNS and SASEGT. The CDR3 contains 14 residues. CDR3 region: CAGSPSVISDGYTF. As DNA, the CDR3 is TGTGCCGGCAGTCCTTCCGTTATTTCGGATGGCTACACCTTC.

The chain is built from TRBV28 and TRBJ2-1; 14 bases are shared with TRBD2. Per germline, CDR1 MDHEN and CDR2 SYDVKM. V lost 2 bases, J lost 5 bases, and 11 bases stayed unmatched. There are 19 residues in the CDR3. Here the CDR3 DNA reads TGTGCCAGCAGTTTACGGACTAGCGGGGGGCGTACTAGAAACAATGAGCAGTTCTTC. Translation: CASSLRTSGGRTRNNEQFF.

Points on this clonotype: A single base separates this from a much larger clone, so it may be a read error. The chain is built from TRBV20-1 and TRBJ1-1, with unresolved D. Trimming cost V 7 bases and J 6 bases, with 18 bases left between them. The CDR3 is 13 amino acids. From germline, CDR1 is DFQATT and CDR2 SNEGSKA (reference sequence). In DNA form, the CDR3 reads TGCAGTGTCCCCGCTAGGGAGGGCGCTGAAGCTTTCTTT. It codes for CSVPAREGAEAFF.

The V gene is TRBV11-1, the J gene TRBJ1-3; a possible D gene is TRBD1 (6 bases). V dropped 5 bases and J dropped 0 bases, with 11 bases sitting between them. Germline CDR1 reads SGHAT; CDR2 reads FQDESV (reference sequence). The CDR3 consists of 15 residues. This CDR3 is CASSRLQGSGNTIYF. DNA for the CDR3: TGTGCCAGCAGCAGACTACAGGGCTCTGGAAACACCATATATTTT. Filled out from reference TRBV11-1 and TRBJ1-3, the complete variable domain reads EAEVAQSPRYKITEKSQAVAFWCDPISGHATLYWYRQILGQGPELLVQFQDESVVDDSQLPKDRFSAERLKGVDSTLKIQPAELGDSAMYLCASSRLQGSGNTIYFGEGSWLTVV.

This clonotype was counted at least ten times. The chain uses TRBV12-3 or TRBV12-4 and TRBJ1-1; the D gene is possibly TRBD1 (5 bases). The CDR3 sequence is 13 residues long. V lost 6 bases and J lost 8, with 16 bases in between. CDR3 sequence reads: CASRPWDGREAFF. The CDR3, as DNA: TGTGCCAGCAGACCGTGGGACGGACGGGAAGCTTTCTTT.